This T cell receptor (beta chain) was profiled in a study of cytomegalovirus exposure and HLA in healthy donors. Whole-study findings and limits: The study found most TCR sequences rare, yet found some public TCRs in many donors.

The PCR employed 60 Vbeta primers together with 13 Jbeta primers. Profiling relied on immunoSEQ multiplex PCR, and the TCRdb table lists in-frame clones only, not all of them. The sample shows approximately 27,000 clones, roughly 70% of them seen only once. As to this clone: Antigen: not known.

CDR3 length: 15 amino acids. Germline V CDR1 and CDR2: SGDLS, YYNGEE. Trimming took 0 bases from V and 10 from J, leaving 17 bases between them. J is TRBJ2-1 and V is TRBV9; a possible D gene is TRBD1 (6 bases). The receptor was isolated from a woman aged 45-60 years in good health and CMV-seronegative. Sequencing was performed on PBMCs. DNA of the CDR3: TGTGCCAGCAGCGTAGCGCTTGAGTCGAGGGGGGAGCAGTTCTTC. Protein: CASSVALESRGEQFF.